This passage covers 2 T cell receptor beta chains from one sample sequenced in a study of cytomegalovirus exposure and HLA in healthy donors. The PCR used 60 Vbeta and 13 Jbeta primers. Libraries were prepared by immunoSEQ multiplex PCR; TCRdb keeps only in-frame clonotypes and omits some of them. The data show approximately 110,000 clones, around 62% seen once. Sequenced material: PBMCs. The receptors were gathered from a man aged 25 to 40 in good health and CMV-seropositive.

The genes are TRBV27 and TRBJ2-7, with D tentatively TRBD2 (5 bases). Germline assignment: CDR1 MNHEY and CDR2 SMNVEV (reference sequence). Between the trimmed V and J ends, which lost 3 bases and 3 bases, there was a span of 9 bases. This CDR3 comprises 13 residues. CDR3 amino acids: CASSFQEGYEQYF. The CDR3 DNA is TGTGCCAGCAGTTTCCAAGAGGGCTACGAGCAGTACTTC.

This chain joins TRBV2 and TRBJ1-5, with D unresolved. This CDR3 spans 13 amino acids. The V end was cut by 9 bases, the J end by 4 bases, with 13 bases between. Germline values: CDR1 SNHLY, CDR2 FYNNEI. The DNA of the CDR3 is TGTGCCAGTGTGTGGCAGTTGAATCAGCCCCAGCATTTT. Encoded protein: CASVWQLNQPQHF.